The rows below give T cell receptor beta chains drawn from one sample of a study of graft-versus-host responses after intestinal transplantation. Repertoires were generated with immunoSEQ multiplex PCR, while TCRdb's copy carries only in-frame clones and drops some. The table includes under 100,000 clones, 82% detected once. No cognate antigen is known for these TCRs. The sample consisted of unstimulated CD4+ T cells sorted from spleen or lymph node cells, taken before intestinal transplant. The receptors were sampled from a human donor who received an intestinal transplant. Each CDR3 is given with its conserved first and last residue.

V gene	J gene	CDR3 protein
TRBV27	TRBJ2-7	CASSLFGGEGPYEQYF
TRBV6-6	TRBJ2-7	CASRRTGEGYEQYF
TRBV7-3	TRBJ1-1	CASSLGGTTEAFF
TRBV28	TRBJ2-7	CASSLKGNEQYF
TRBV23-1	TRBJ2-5	CASTWTGTGDF
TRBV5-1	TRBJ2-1	CASSLGDHRGELRVFF
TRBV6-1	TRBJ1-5	CASSEGQTQNQPQHF
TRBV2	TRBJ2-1	CASREDRPSYNEQFF
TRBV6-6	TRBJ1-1	CASRPPEPEAFF
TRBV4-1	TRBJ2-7	CASNSGTGLVEQYF
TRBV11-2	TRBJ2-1	CASSLPGQPYNEQFF
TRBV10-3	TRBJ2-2	CAISVDRAANTGELFF
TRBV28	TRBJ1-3	CASSLWGADGNTIYF